The 5 T cell receptor beta chains given below trace back to one sample, sequenced in a study of blood T cell repertoires in COVID-19 (dated by TCRdb to 2018 to 2021). The library relied on the immunoSEQ multiplex PCR assay. In TCRdb, the immuneACCESS table is reduced to in-frame sequences with V and J assigned. These tables do not hold every clone; where another copy was compared, an unresolved V gene accounts for under half, and the others remain unexplained. Within this sample are roughly 400,000 clones, with 70% to 90% of them counted one time only. Clones ranked in the top ten supply 2% to 2.5% of the sample. The sample was PBMCs or T cells enriched from blood (not recorded which). Receptor source: a woman in her forties with acute COVID-19.

This rearrangement joins TRBV30 to TRBJ1-1; D unclear. CDR1 is GTSNPN and CDR2 is SVGIG in the germline V gene (reference sequence). Between the trimmed V and J ends, which lost 1 base and 7 bases, there was a span of 7 bases. The CDR3 runs 11 residues. CDR3 in amino acids: CAWSETIEAFF. CDR3 DNA: TGTGCCTGGAGTGAAACTATTGAAGCTTTCTTT.

V usage is TRBV7-9 and J usage is TRBJ2-1; the match to TRBD2 covers 9 bases. V lost 5 bases, J lost 5 bases, and 10 bases stayed unmatched. This CDR3 is built from 16 residues. From germline, CDR1 is SEHNR and CDR2 FQNEAQ (reference sequence). The CDR3 DNA reads TGTGCCAGCAGCCAGCTCCCTAGCGGGGACCACAATGAGCAGTTCTTC. This sequence encodes CASSQLPSGDHNEQFF.

The chain recombines TRBV19 with TRBJ1-5; TRBD1 aligns across 7 bases. With V trimmed by 5 bases and J by 7 bases, 5 bases remained unmatched. Germline lookup yields CDR1 LNHDA and CDR2 SQIVND (reference sequence). The CDR3 has 13 amino acids. The chain's CDR3 is CASSDRAGQPQHF. In DNA form, the CDR3 reads TGTGCCAGTAGTGACAGGGCAGGGCAGCCCCAGCATTTT.

V usage is TRBV5-8 and J usage is TRBJ1-4; D call uncertain. Between the trimmed V and J ends, which lost 2 bases and 0 bases, there was a span of 8 bases. Germline loops: CDR1 SGHTS, CDR2 YDEGEE. The CDR3 is 15 residues long. CDR3 loop: CASSLDGATNEKLFF. CDR3 nucleotide sequence: TGTGCCAGCAGCTTAGACGGGGCAACTAATGAAAAACTGTTTTTT.

The V and J genes are TRBV11-2 and TRBJ2-7; weak D call: TRBD1 (6 bases). The CDR3 runs to 13 residues. Trimming stripped 5 bases from V and 4 bases from J, with 12 bases between. Germline lookup yields CDR1 SGHAT and CDR2 FQNNGV. CDR3 protein: CASSLITGYEQYF. The CDR3 DNA sequence: TGTGCCAGCAGCCTAATTACAGGGTACGAGCAGTACTTC. Complete variable domain (other parts from reference TRBV11-2 and TRBJ2-7): EAGVAQSPRYKIIEKRQSVAFWCNPISGHATLYWYQQILGQGPKLLIQFQNNGVVDDSQLPKDRFSAERLKGVDSTLKIQPAKLEDSAVYLCASSLITGYEQYFGPGTRLTVT.